This T cell receptor (beta chain) was recorded in a study of T cell responses to AZD1222 COVID-19 vaccine. Looking at the study overall: Recipients boosted at about 4 weeks or about 12 weeks are pooled.

Trimming took 5 bases from V and 2 from J, leaving 12 bases between them. This CDR3 has 14 amino acids. Looked up from germline, CDR1 is LGHNA and CDR2 is YSLEER. Worth noting for this clone: Its target is unknown.

Regarding the study as a whole: Among AZD1222 vaccinees, only five or six were seropositive at baseline. Nearly half of spike-specific TCRs reportedly go after variant regions that carry no mutations.

Clones were read by immunoSEQ multiplex PCR, and TCRdb kept only the in-frame ones, dropping some. The sample has 95,000 to 100,000 clones, around 89% seen once; the top ten hold around 1.6%. The TCR comes from an adult in good health. The sequences come from peripheral blood, collected on day 0 of AZD1222 vaccination. V gene TRBV4-3 combines with J gene TRBJ1-1; tentative D call: TRBD1 (5 bases). For the CDR3, the DNA is TGCGCCAGCAGCTACGACAGCCTAAACACTGAAGCTTTCTTT. Its protein is CASSYDSLNTEAFF.